This section outlines one TCR beta chain sequence together with its context. Its antigen is unidentified. Healthy Caucasian donors formed the entire cohort. TCRdb itself ran the 5' RACE reads through MiXCR, one entry per CDR3 protein. The sample lists 1.5 million to 2 million distinct CDR3 sequences, 25% to 35% occurring once. This specimen comes from a study of identical twins. Notes on the study in general: Conclusions leaned on cross-sectional statistical analysis and did not track the same donors over time. The study found excess low generation probability among twin-shared out-of-frame alpha sequences. Analyses of zero insertions could be partly confounded by invariant MAIT and iNKT cells.

The TCR originated in a newborn girl in good health. The sample consisted of cord blood.

CDR3: CASSSSGVEQFF. The CDR3 nucleotides read TGTGCCAGCAGCAGTAGCGGGGTTGAGCAGTTCTTC. This sequence joins TRBV13 and TRBJ2-1; 8 bases match TRBD2. Per the germline V gene, CDR1 is PRHDT and CDR2 is FYEKMQ (reference sequence). Trimming cost V 5 bases and J 9 bases; bases outside gene matches: 3. This CDR3 has 12 residues.